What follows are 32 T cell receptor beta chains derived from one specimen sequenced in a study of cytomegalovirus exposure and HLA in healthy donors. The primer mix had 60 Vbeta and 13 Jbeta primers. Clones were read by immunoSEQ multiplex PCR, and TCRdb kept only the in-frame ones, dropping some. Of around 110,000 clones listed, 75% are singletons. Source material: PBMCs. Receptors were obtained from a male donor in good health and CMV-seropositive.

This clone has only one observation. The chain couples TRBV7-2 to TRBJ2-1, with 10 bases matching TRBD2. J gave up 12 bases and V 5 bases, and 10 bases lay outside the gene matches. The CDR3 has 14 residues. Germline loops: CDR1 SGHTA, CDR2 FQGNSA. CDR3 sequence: CASSPQLAGERQFF. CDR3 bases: TGTGCCAGCAGCCCGCAGCTAGCGGGAGAAAGGCAGTTCTTC.

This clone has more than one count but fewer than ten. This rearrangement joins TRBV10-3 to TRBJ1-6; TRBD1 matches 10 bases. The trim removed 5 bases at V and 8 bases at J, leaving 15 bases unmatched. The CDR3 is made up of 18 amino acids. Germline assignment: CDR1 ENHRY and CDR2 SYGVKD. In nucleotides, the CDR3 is TGTGCCATCAGTCATGATCCGGGACAGGGGACGGGGGATTCACCCCTCCACTTT. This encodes CAISHDPGQGTGDSPLHF.

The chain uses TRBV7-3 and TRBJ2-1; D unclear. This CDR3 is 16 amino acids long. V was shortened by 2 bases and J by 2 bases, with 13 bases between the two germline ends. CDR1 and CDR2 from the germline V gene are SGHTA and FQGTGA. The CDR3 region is CASSLGTASTYNEQFF. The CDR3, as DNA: TGTGCCAGCAGCTTAGGTACAGCTTCTACCTACAATGAGCAGTTCTTC.

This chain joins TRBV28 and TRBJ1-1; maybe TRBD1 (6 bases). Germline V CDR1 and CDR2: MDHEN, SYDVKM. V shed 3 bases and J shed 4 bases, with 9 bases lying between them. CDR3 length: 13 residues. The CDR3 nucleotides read TGTGCCAGCAGTTTCGGCAGGGGCACTGAAGCTTTCTTT. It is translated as CASSFGRGTEAFF.

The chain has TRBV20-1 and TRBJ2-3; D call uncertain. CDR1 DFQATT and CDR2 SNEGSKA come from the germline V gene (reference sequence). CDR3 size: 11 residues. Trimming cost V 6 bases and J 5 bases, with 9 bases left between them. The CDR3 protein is CSAAHEDTQYF. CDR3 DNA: TGCAGTGCCGCGCATGAAGATACGCAGTATTTT.

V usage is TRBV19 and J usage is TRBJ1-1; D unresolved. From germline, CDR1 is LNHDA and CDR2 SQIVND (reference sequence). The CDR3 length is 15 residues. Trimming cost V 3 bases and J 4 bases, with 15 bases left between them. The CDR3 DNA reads TGTGCCAGTAGTATCACTCGGGTAGGATCCACTGAAGCTTTCTTT. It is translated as CASSITRVGSTEAFF.

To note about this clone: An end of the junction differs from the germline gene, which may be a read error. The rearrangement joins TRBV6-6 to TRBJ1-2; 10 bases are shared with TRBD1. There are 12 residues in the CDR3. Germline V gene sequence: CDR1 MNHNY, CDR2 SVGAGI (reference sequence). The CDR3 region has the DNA TGTGCCAGCAGGACAGGGGGCTATGGCTACCCCTTC. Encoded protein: CASRTGGYGYPF.

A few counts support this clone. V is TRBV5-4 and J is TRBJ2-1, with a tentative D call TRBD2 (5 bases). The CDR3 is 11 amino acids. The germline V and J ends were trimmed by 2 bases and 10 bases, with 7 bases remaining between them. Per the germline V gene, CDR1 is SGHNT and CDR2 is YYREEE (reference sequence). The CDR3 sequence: CASSFPGEQFF. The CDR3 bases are TGTGCCAGCAGCTTCCCGGGAGAGCAGTTCTTC.

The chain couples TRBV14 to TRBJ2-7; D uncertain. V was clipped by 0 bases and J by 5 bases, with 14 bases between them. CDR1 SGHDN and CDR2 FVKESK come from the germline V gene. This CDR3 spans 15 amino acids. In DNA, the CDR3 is TGTGCCAGCAGCCAAGATGTCACGGTGCTGCACGAGCAGTACTTC. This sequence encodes CASSQDVTVLHEQYF.

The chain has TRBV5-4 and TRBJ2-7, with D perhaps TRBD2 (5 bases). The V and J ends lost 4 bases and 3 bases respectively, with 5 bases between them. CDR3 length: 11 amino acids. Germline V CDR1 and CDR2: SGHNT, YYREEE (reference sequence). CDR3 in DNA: TGTGCCAGCAGCCGGGACTACGAGCAGTACTTC. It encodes CASSRDYEQYF.

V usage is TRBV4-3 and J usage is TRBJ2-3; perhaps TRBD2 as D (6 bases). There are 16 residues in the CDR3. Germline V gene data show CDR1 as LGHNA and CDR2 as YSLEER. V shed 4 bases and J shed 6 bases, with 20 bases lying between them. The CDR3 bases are TGCGCCAGCAGCCCCGGGACTGCCACAACGGGGGATACGCAGTATTTT. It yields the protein CASSPGTATTGDTQYF.

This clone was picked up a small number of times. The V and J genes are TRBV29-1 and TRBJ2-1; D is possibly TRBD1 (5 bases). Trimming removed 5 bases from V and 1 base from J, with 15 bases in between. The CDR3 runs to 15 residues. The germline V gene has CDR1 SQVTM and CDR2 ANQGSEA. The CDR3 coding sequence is TGCAGCGTTTCGACCCAGGGTTTTTCCTACAATGAGCAGTTCTTC. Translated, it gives CSVSTQGFSYNEQFF.

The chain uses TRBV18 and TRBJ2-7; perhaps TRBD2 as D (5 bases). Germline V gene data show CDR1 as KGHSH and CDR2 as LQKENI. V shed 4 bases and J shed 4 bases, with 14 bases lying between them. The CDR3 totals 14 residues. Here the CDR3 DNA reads TGTGCCAGCTCACGTGAGGGTGGAAGGTACGAGCAGTACTTC. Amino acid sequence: CASSREGGRYEQYF. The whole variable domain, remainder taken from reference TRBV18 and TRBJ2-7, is NAGVMQNPRHLVRRRGQEARLRCSPMKGHSHVYWYRQLPEEGLKFMVYLQKENIIDESGMPKERFSAEFPKEGPSILRIQQVVRGDSAAYFCASSREGGRYEQYFGPGTRLTVT.

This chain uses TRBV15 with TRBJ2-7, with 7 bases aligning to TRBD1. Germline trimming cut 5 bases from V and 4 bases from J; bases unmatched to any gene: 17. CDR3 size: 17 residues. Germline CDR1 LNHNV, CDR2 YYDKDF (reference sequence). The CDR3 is CATSPGHQGVRVYEQYF. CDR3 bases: TGTGCCACCAGCCCTGGCCACCAGGGGGTACGTGTGTACGAGCAGTACTTC.

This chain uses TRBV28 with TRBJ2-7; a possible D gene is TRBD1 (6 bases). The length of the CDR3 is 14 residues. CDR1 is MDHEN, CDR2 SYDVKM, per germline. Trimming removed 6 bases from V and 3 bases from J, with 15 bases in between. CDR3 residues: CASSHQGRYYEQYF. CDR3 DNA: TGTGCCAGCAGCCATCAGGGGCGGTACTACGAGCAGTACTTC.

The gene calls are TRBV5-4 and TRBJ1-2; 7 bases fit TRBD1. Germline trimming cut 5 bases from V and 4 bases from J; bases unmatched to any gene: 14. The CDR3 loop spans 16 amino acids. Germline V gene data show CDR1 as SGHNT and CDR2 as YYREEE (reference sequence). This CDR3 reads CASSYAQGYSGYGYTF. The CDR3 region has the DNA TGTGCCAGCAGTTATGCACAGGGGTATTCTGGCTATGGCTACACCTTC.

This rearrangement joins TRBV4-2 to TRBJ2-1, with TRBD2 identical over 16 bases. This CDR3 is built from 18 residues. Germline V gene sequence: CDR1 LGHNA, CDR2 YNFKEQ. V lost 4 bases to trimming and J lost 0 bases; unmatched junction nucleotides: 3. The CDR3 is CASSPGLAGGRSYNEQFF. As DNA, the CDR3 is TGTGCCAGCAGCCCGGGACTAGCGGGGGGGCGCTCCTACAATGAGCAGTTCTTC.

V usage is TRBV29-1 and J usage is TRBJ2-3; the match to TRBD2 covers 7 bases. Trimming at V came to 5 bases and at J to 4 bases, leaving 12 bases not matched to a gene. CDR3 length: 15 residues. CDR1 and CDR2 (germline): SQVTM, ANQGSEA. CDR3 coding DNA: TGCAGCGTTTCGGGACTATTCGTCGGGGCAGATACGCAGTATTTT. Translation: CSVSGLFVGADTQYF.

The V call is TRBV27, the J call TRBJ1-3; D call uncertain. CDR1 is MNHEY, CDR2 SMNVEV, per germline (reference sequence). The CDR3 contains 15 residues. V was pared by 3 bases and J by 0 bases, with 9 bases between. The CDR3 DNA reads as TGTGCCAGCAGTTTCTCTCGAGGCTCTGGAAACACCATATATTTT. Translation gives CASSFSRGSGNTIYF.

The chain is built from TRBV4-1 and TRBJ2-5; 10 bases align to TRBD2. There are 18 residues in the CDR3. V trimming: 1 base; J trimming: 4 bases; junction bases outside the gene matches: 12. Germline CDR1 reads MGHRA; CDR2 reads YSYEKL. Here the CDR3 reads CASSQALPAGGFRETQYF. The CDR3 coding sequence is TGCGCCAGCAGCCAAGCGTTGCCAGCGGGAGGGTTCCGAGAGACCCAGTACTTC.

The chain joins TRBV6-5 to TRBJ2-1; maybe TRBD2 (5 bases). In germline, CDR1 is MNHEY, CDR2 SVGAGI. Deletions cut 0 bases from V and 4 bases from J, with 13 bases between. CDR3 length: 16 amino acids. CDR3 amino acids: CASSYSVDSPYNEQFF. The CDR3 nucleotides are TGTGCCAGCAGTTACTCAGTGGACTCCCCGTACAATGAGCAGTTCTTC.

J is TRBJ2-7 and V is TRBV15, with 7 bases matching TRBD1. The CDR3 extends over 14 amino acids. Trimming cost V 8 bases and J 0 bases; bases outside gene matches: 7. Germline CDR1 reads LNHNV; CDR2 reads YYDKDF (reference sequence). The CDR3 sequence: CATSWDSNSYEQYF. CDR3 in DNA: TGTGCCACCTCTTGGGACAGTAACTCCTACGAGCAGTACTTC.

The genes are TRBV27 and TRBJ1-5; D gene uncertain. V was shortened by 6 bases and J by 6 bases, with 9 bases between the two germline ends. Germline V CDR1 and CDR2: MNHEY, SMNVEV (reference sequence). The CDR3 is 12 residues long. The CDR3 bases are TGTGCCAGCAGCCCTTCAGGTCAGCCCCAGCATTTT. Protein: CASSPSGQPQHF.

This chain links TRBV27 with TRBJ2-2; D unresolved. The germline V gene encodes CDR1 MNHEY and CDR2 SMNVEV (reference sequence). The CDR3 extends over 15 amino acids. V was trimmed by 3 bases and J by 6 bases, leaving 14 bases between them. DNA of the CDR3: TGTGCCAGCAGTTTCGCCGATTTTCGAGCCGGGGAGCTGTTTTTT. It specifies CASSFADFRAGELFF.

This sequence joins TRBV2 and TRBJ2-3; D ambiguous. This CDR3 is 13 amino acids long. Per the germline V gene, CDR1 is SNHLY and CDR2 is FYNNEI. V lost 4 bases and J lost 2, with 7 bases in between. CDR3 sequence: CASSVENTDTQYF. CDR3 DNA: TGTGCCAGCAGTGTTGAGAACACAGATACGCAGTATTTT.

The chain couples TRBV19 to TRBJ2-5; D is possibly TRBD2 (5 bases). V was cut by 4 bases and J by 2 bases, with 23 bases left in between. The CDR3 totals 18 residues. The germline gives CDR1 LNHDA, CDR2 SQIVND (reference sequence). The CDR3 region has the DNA TGTGCCAGTAGTAGACTTAGCGATGGGGTAGGGATACAAGAGACCCAGTACTTC. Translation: CASSRLSDGVGIQETQYF.

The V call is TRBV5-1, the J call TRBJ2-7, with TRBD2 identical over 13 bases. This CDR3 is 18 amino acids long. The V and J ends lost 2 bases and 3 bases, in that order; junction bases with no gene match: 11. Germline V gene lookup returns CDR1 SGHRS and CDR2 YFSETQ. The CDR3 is CASSFGTSGTEGIYEQYF. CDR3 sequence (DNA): TGCGCCAGCAGCTTCGGGACTAGCGGGACCGAAGGGATCTACGAGCAGTACTTC.

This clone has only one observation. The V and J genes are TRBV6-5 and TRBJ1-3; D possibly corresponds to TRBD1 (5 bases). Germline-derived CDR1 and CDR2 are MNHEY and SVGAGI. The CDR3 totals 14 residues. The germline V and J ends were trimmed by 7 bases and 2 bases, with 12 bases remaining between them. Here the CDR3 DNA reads TGTGCCAGCAAAACCCCAGGGACTGGAAACACCATATATTTT. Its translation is CASKTPGTGNTIYF.

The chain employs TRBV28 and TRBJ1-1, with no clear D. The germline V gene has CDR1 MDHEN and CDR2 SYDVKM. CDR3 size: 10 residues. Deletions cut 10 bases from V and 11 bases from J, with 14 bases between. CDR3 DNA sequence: TGTGCCACCTCGGACTTTCGGGCTTTCTTT. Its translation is CATSDFRAFF.

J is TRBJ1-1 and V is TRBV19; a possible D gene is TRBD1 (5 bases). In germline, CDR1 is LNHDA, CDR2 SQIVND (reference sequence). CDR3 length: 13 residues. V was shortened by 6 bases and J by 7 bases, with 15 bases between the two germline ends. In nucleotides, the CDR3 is TGTGCCAGTAGCCGCCTGGGGGGGGATGAAGCTTTCTTT. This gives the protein CASSRLGGDEAFF.

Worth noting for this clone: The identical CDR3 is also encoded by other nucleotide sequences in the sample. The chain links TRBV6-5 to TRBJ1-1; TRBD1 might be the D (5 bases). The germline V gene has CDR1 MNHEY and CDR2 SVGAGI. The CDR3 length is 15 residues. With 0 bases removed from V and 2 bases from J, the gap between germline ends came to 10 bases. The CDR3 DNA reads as TGTGCCAGCAGTTACTCATGGGGGGGAAACACTGAAGCTTTCTTT. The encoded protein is CASSYSWGGNTEAFF.

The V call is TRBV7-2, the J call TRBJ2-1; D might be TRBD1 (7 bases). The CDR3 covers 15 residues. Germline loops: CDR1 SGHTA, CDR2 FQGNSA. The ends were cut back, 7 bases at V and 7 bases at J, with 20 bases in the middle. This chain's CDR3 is CASIKGGGVRNEQFF. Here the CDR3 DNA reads TGTGCCAGCATAAAAGGGGGCGGGGTAAGGAATGAGCAGTTCTTC.